The sequence of this T cell receptor (beta chain) was determined in a study of blood T cell repertoires in COVID-19. Using immunoSEQ multiplex PCR, the repertoire was profiled, and TCRdb retains in-frame clones only, with some absent. Seen here are fewer than 400,000 clones, approximately 87% observed once, and the top ten hold about 9.4%. V was cut by 6 bases and J by 3 bases, with 11 bases left in between. The CDR3 runs 13 residues. Germline V lookup: CDR1 SNHLY, CDR2 FYNNEI. Cohorts were determined from participant-reported clinical history. V is TRBV2 and J is TRBJ1-1; possible D gene TRBD1, 6 bases. The sequencing sample was made of PBMCs or T cells enriched from blood (not recorded which). The source of this sequence is a woman aged 45-65 years who had recovered from COVID-19. CDR3 region: CASSPEGDTEAFF. The CDR3 DNA reads TGTGCCAGCAGCCCAGAGGGGGACACTGAAGCTTTCTTT.